The 16 T cell receptor beta chains below all came from one sample that was sequenced in a study of cytomegalovirus exposure and HLA in healthy donors. Primers: 60 Vbeta forward and 13 Jbeta reverse. The method was immunoSEQ multiplex PCR; TCRdb's version includes in-frame clones alone and lacks a portion of them. The sample lists about 150,000 clones, over 80% occurring once. Sequenced input: PBMCs. Receptors were obtained from a man in his forties in good health and CMV-seronegative.

The chain recombines TRBV4-1 with TRBJ2-3; no definite D call. This CDR3 has 14 residues. V shed 2 bases and J shed 5 bases, with 11 bases lying between them. CDR1 is MGHRA, CDR2 YSYEKL, per germline. CDR3 nucleotide sequence: TGCGCCAGCAGCCAAAGCGCTGCCGAAGATACGCAGTATTTT. It codes for CASSQSAAEDTQYF.

The chain recombines TRBV2 with TRBJ2-1, with D possibly TRBD1 on 5 matching bases. The CDR3 covers 15 residues. From germline, CDR1 is SNHLY and CDR2 FYNNEI. Trimming shortened V by 5 bases and J by 10 bases, and 21 bases separated the two germline ends. The CDR3 reads CASSPRGGMGGEQFF. For the CDR3, the DNA is TGTGCCAGCAGTCCTAGGGGTGGGATGGGTGGGGAGCAGTTCTTC.

V usage is TRBV5-1 and J usage is TRBJ2-2; 9 nucleotides match TRBD1. Per germline, CDR1 SGHRS and CDR2 YFSETQ. The V and J ends lost 2 bases and 0 bases, in that order; junction bases with no gene match: 2. This CDR3 comprises 16 residues. The DNA of the CDR3 is TGCGCCAGCAGCTTACAGGGGGCGGCGAACACCGGGGAGCTGTTTTTT. Its translation: CASSLQGAANTGELFF.

The gene calls are TRBV15 and TRBJ1-6; maybe TRBD1 (6 bases). V was clipped by 4 bases and J by 3 bases, with 10 bases between them. The CDR3 extends over 15 amino acids. Germline CDR1 is LNHNV and CDR2 is YYDKDF (reference sequence). CDR3 nucleotides: TGTGCCACCAGCACAGGGGCGGACTATAATTCACCCCTCCACTTT. Amino acid sequence: CATSTGADYNSPLHF.

V usage is TRBV25-1 and J usage is TRBJ2-3, with 7 bases aligning to TRBD2. Germline values: CDR1 MGHDK, CDR2 SYGVNS. J lost 1 base, V lost 1 base, and 5 bases had no gene match. The CDR3 spans 16 residues. In nucleotides, the CDR3 is TGTGCCAGCAGTGAATTGGCTAGCGGACGCACAGATACGCAGTATTTT. It encodes CASSELASGRTDTQYF. The full variable domain, rest sourced from reference TRBV25-1 and TRBJ2-3, is EADIYQTPRYLVIGTGKKITLECSQTMGHDKMYWYQQDPGMELHLIHYSYGVNSTEKGDLSSESTVSRIRTEHFPLTLESARPSHTSQYLCASSELASGRTDTQYFGPGTRLTVL.

This rearrangement joins TRBV27 to TRBJ2-1; 11 positions agree with TRBD2. Trimming took 6 bases from V and 9 from J; bases not matched to a gene: 19. This CDR3 has 18 residues. Germline V gives CDR1 MNHEY, CDR2 SMNVEV (reference sequence). The CDR3 DNA reads TGTGCCAGCAGCGTCAAAAGGCCCGGACTAGCGGGTTCTGCTGAGCAGTTCTTC. It specifies CASSVKRPGLAGSAEQFF.

The chain combines TRBV4-1 with TRBJ1-5; D not certain. Germline V lookup: CDR1 MGHRA, CDR2 YSYEKL. The germline V and J ends were trimmed by 1 base and 6 bases, with 7 bases remaining between them. This CDR3 region has 13 residues. For the CDR3, the DNA is TGCGCCAGCAGCCAAGGTATCGGTCAGCCCCAGCATTTT. Its protein is CASSQGIGQPQHF.

V gene TRBV2 combines with J gene TRBJ2-4; D unclear. This CDR3 has 15 residues. In germline, CDR1 is SNHLY, CDR2 FYNNEI. V was shortened by 4 bases and J by 3 bases, with 13 bases between the two germline ends. CDR3 sequence: CASSGLKDDKNIQYF. The CDR3 bases are TGTGCCAGCAGTGGACTCAAAGACGACAAAAACATTCAGTACTTC.

The chain couples TRBV4-3 to TRBJ1-2; D not resolved. CDR1 and CDR2 from the germline V gene are LGHNA and YSLEER. The germline V and J ends were trimmed by 0 bases and 3 bases, with 11 bases remaining between them. The CDR3 runs to 15 residues. CDR3 nucleotide sequence: TGCGCCAGCAGCCAAGATGTCGGCGGTTACTATGGCTACACCTTC. It encodes CASSQDVGGYYGYTF.

For this clone: One junction end disagrees with the germline gene, perhaps due to a read error. This chain links TRBV7-7 with TRBJ2-1; TRBD2 matches 7 bases. Germline-derived CDR1 and CDR2 are SSHAT and FNYEAQ (reference sequence). This CDR3 has 13 residues. CDR3 region: CASSPTTSSGQFF. The CDR3 DNA is TGTGCTAGCAGCCCAACCACCTCTAGCGGCCAGTTCTTC. Using reference TRBV7-7 and TRBJ2-1 for the parts outside the CDR3, the full variable domain is GAGVSQSPRYKVTKRGQDVTLRCDPISSHATLYWYQQALGQGPEFLTYFNYEAQPDKSGLPSDRFSAERPEGSISTLTIQRTEQRDSAMYRCASSPTTSSGQFFGPGTRLTVL.

The J gene is TRBJ2-3, the V gene TRBV10-3; 9 bases fit TRBD2. This CDR3 contains 14 residues. Germline-derived CDR1 and CDR2 are ENHRY and SYGVKD. V was clipped by 3 bases and J by 7 bases; unmatched bases: 5. This CDR3 is CAISEKREDYTQYF. The CDR3 DNA sequence: TGTGCCATCAGTGAAAAGCGGGAGGACTATACGCAGTATTTT.

The chain joins TRBV6-1 to TRBJ1-2; the D gene is possibly TRBD1 (6 bases). CDR1 and CDR2 (germline): MNHNS, SASEGT. Trimming cost V 2 bases and J 3 bases, with 13 bases left between them. There are 15 residues in the CDR3. The CDR3 loop is CASSELDRTYYGYTF. Written as DNA, the CDR3 is TGTGCCAGCAGTGAATTGGACAGAACGTACTATGGCTACACCTTC.

The chain couples TRBV12-5 to TRBJ2-1, with a weak D call TRBD1 (6 bases). V gave up 6 bases and J gave up 4 bases, with 25 bases separating them. This CDR3 has 18 amino acids. CDR1 LGHNT and CDR2 FRNRAP come from the germline V gene. CDR3 sequence: CASGRNYGGGPSYNEQFF. As DNA, the CDR3 is TGTGCTAGTGGCAGGAACTACGGTGGGGGCCCAAGTTACAATGAGCAGTTCTTC. Full variable domain (rest looked up from reference TRBV12-5 and TRBJ2-1): DARVTQTPRHKVTEMGQEVTMRCQPILGHNTVFWYRQTMMQGLELLAYFRNRAPLDDSGMPKDRFSAEMPDATLATLKIQPSEPRDSAVYFCASGRNYGGGPSYNEQFFGPGTRLTVL.

The V gene is TRBV19, the J gene TRBJ1-1, with D tentatively TRBD1 (5 bases). Germline lookup yields CDR1 LNHDA and CDR2 SQIVND (reference sequence). Trimming cost V 6 bases and J 2 bases, with 10 bases left between them. This CDR3 is built from 13 residues. CDR3 bases: TGTGCCAGTAGCGGGGCGGGAAACACTGAAGCTTTCTTT. As protein: CASSGAGNTEAFF.

CDR3 nucleotide sequence: TGTGCCAGCAGCACCAACCCGGGAGGGGCAGGGGCCTACGAGCAGTACTTC. As protein: CASSTNPGGAGAYEQYF. The chain uses TRBV5-5 and TRBJ2-7, with TRBD2 matching over 8 bases. The germline gives CDR1 SGHKS, CDR2 YYEKEE (reference sequence). V was pared by 4 bases and J by 2 bases, with 14 bases of the junction left unmatched. This CDR3 contains 17 residues.

The chain has TRBV5-4 and TRBJ2-1, with D possibly matching TRBD1 (5 bases). The CDR3 is 15 amino acids. Between the trimmed V and J ends, which lost 0 bases and 2 bases, there was a span of 9 bases. The V gene's germline CDR1 is SGHNT and CDR2 YYREEE (reference sequence). The DNA for the CDR3 is TGTGCCAGCAGCTTGGATCAGGGCGCCTACAATGAGCAGTTCTTC. Its protein product is CASSLDQGAYNEQFF.